This TCR beta chain was sequenced during a study of OX40 agonist ivuxolimab in advanced cancers. Study details: In this trial design, patients received ivuxolimab intravenously at 0.01 to 10 mg/kg every 2 weeks. Males comprised 82.7% of the group, whose mean age was approximately 60 years (range roughly 23 to 90). Study-level findings and limits: Partial responders treated at 0.1-3.0 mg/kg exhibited clonal expansion among the lowest measured.

Note on this clone: Its antigen is unidentified.

Deletions cut 6 bases from V and 7 bases from J, with 21 bases between. This CDR3 is 15 amino acids long. Germline loops: CDR1 MRHNA, CDR2 SNTAGT. Some clones are missing from TCRdb's copy, which holds only in-frame ones; the method was immunoSEQ multiplex PCR. The sample consists of roughly 70,000 clones, 84% of them appearing once. Sequencing was performed on CD4+ or CD8+ T cells sorted from blood, taken in a trial of the OX40 agonist ivuxolimab. This receptor was taken from an adult with an advanced solid tumor such as melanoma, head and neck, liver or kidney cancer. The genes are TRBV6-4 and TRBJ1-1, with a weak D call TRBD1 (6 bases). Here the CDR3 reads CASSRSPGGPGEAFF. Here the CDR3 DNA reads TGTGCCAGCAGCCGGAGCCCCGGGGGGCCGGGTGAAGCTTTCTTT.